The rows below give T cell receptor beta chains drawn from one sample of a study of cytomegalovirus exposure and HLA in healthy donors. Profiled with immunoSEQ multiplex PCR; TCRdb holds only in-frame clones, not every one. The sample carries over 70,000 clones, 94% recorded once. The sequenced sample was PBMCs. These TCRs come from a woman under 30 in good health and CMV-seronegative. Each CDR3 is given with its conserved first and last residue. The D gene is left open where the match is weak. Some rows have no size entry. The others give once, few or many, or a class for an expanded clone.

DNA | CDR3 | J | size | V | D
TGTGCCAGCAGCGTAGCGAGGGGGCCGGGAAACACCATATATTTT | CASSVARGPGNTIYF | TRBJ1-3 | once | TRBV7-2 | TRBD1
TGTGCCAGCAGCGTAGGGACAGGGGGTGGTCGTACAGATACGCAGTATTTT | CASSVGTGGGRTDTQYF | TRBJ2-3 | - | TRBV9 | TRBD1
TGTGCCAGCTCGCGGACAGGTATGACGTATGGAGCCACTGAAGCTTTCTTT | CASSRTGMTYGATEAFF | TRBJ1-1 | - | TRBV18 | TRBD1
TGTGCCAGCAGCTCTTTGGGGAGCGGGGTACTCTACCGCGGCTACGAGCAGTACTTC | CASSSLGSGVLYRGYEQYF | TRBJ2-7 | - | TRBV5-4 | TRBD2
TGCGCCAGCAGCTCGGGGTATGGCGACAATCAGCCCCAGCATTTT | CASSSGYGDNQPQHF | TRBJ1-5 | - | TRBV5-1 | -
TGTGCCAGCAGCTCTCCGCGGGACCGAGCCAAAAACATTCAGTACTTC | CASSSPRDRAKNIQYF | TRBJ2-4 | - | TRBV7-2 | -
TGTGCCACCAGGGGGCGGGGTAACGCCGAGCAGTACTTC | CATRGRGNAEQYF | TRBJ2-7 | - | TRBV28 | TRBD1
TGTGCCTGGAGTCTGATGAACAGGGGCCTGGGTGACAATGAGCAGTTCTTC | CAWSLMNRGLGDNEQFF | TRBJ2-1 | - | TRBV30 | TRBD1
TGTGCCAGCAGCTACAGGGTTTCGCACAATGAGCAGTTCTTC | CASSYRVSHNEQFF | TRBJ2-1 | once | TRBV28 | -
TGTGCCAGCAGCCTTCCCAACACCGGGGAGCTGTTTTTT | CASSLPNTGELFF | TRBJ2-2 | - | TRBV5-5 | -
TGTGCCACCAGCAGATTAAAGGACAGCCCTCTAATCCAGTACTTC | CATSRLKDSPLIQYF | TRBJ2-7 | - | TRBV15 | -
TGTGCCTGGGTGACAGGGGTAAACATTCAGTACTTC | CAWVTGVNIQYF | TRBJ2-4 | - | TRBV30 | TRBD1
TGTGCCAGCAGCTATAGCGGGGGGGCCGGGAATGAGCAGTTCTTC | CASSYSGGAGNEQFF | TRBJ2-1 | - | TRBV7-9 | TRBD2
TGTGCCAGCAGCTCAGGACTAGCGAAACCCCAAGAGACCCAGTACTTC | CASSSGLAKPQETQYF | TRBJ2-5 | - | TRBV4-2 | TRBD2
TGCGCCAGCAGCCCCACACCAACTAATGAAAAACTGTTTTTT | CASSPTPTNEKLFF | TRBJ1-4 | - | TRBV4-1 | -
TGTGCCAGCAGCTCCTTTCCGGGACAGTTTTCCGATACGCAGTATTTT | CASSSFPGQFSDTQYF | TRBJ2-3 | - | TRBV7-2 | TRBD1
TGTGCCAGCTCAACCGAGGCGGGTGAGCAGTTCTTC | CASSTEAGEQFF | TRBJ2-1 | - | TRBV6-5 | -
TGCGCCAGCAGCCAAGAAGCTCTTCGGGGGAATGAAAAACTGTTTTTT | CASSQEALRGNEKLFF | TRBJ1-4 | - | TRBV4-1 | -
TGTGCCAGCAGCTTGACAGTGATCAACTATGGCTACACCTTC | CASSLTVINYGYTF | TRBJ1-2 | - | TRBV5-5 | -
TGTGCCACCAGCAGAGATAAGGGACAGGGTTTGGGGGAGCTGTTTTTT | CATSRDKGQGLGELFF | TRBJ2-2 | - | TRBV15 | TRBD1
TGCAGTGCTACGACAGGGAGGCAGTACTTC | CSATTGRQYF | TRBJ2-7 | - | TRBV20-1 | TRBD1
TGTGCCAGCAGCCAGGGCGGGGGCCCGCTTTCCTACGAGCAGTACTTC | CASSQGGGPLSYEQYF | TRBJ2-7 | once | TRBV5-5 | -
TGTGCCAGCAGCTCGGCCCCTAGCGGGGGGCTCACAGATACGCAGTATTTT | CASSSAPSGGLTDTQYF | TRBJ2-3 | - | TRBV7-9 | TRBD2
TGTGCCAGCTCACCACAGGGGGCAGGGTCACCCCTCCACTTT | CASSPQGAGSPLHF | TRBJ1-6 | - | TRBV18 | TRBD1
TGTGCCAGCAGGGGACAGGGGAACACTGAAGCTTTCTTT | CASRGQGNTEAFF | TRBJ1-1 | few | TRBV2 | TRBD1
TGTGCCAGCAGCCATACCGGGACAGGGGGCACGGGACAGCCCCAGCATTTT | CASSHTGTGGTGQPQHF | TRBJ1-5 | - | TRBV28 | TRBD1
TGTGCCAGCACCATGGGGGGGGGTAGCAATCAGCCCCAGCATTTT | CASTMGGGSNQPQHF | TRBJ1-5 | - | TRBV2 | -
TGTGCCAGCACAAACCCCGGACAGAAGGGAGGCTACACCTTC | CASTNPGQKGGYTF | TRBJ1-2 | - | TRBV6-6 | -